Each of the 27 T cell receptor beta chains below was sequenced from the same sample in a study of blood T cell repertoires in COVID-19. Clones were sequenced by immunoSEQ multiplex PCR, and TCRdb holds only the in-frame ones, with some missing. This table has roughly 70,000 clones, more than 90% appearing once. Sequences were obtained from peripheral blood. These receptors all stem from a man aged 50-60 years with acute or convalescent COVID-19.

This clone showed up just a few times. This chain joins TRBV30 and TRBJ2-1; D gene ambiguous. The V end was cut by 0 bases, the J end by 7 bases, with 10 bases between. The V gene's germline CDR1 is GTSNPN and CDR2 SVGIG (reference sequence). This CDR3 spans 13 amino acids. The CDR3 reads CAWSVRMQNEQFF. The CDR3 nucleotides read TGTGCCTGGAGTGTCAGGATGCAAAATGAGCAGTTCTTC.

J is TRBJ1-4 and V is TRBV3-1 (or the pseudogene TRBV3-2); no firm D call. The V gene's germline CDR1 is LGHDT and CDR2 YNNKEL (reference sequence). Trimming shortened V by 1 base and J by 7 bases, and 16 bases separated the two germline ends. The CDR3 contains 16 residues. This CDR3 is CASSQARVLRGEKLFF. The CDR3 DNA is TGTGCCAGCAGCCAAGCTCGGGTGCTCCGGGGTGAAAAACTGTTTTTT.

The count of this clone is one. The chain combines TRBV4-1 with TRBJ2-5, with D uncertain. Germline V lookup: CDR1 MGHRA, CDR2 YSYEKL. The CDR3 has 12 amino acids. V was clipped by 3 bases and J by 4 bases, with 6 bases between them. The CDR3 DNA is TGCGCCAGCAGCCACCCTTTAGAGACCCAGTACTTC. This sequence encodes CASSHPLETQYF.

The rearrangement joins TRBV7-9 to TRBJ2-3; 11 bases agree with TRBD1. Germline CDR1 and CDR2: SEHNR and FQNEAQ (reference sequence). The CDR3 totals 15 residues. V was pared by 2 bases and J by 4 bases, with 2 bases of the junction left unmatched. CDR3 amino acids: CASSLLGQGADTQYF. The CDR3 coding sequence is TGTGCCAGCAGCTTACTGGGACAGGGGGCAGATACGCAGTATTTT.

This clone was picked up one time. J is TRBJ1-5 and V is TRBV4-3, with D hard to call. CDR3 length equals 18 residues. Trimming removed 0 bases at V and 1 base at J, with 16 bases between. Germline V lookup: CDR1 LGHNA, CDR2 YSLEER. CDR3 loop: CASSQDIRGRGSNQPQHF. The CDR3 bases are TGCGCCAGCAGCCAAGATATACGGGGTCGGGGAAGCAATCAGCCCCAGCATTTT.

The V gene is TRBV5-5, the J gene TRBJ1-1, with 7 bases identical to TRBD1. Trimming removed 2 bases from V and 6 bases from J; junction bases left unmatched: 13. Looked up from germline, CDR1 is SGHKS and CDR2 is YYEKEE (reference sequence). The CDR3 is 16 amino acids. CDR3 residues: CASSFATGQILPEAFF. CDR3 DNA: TGTGCCAGCAGCTTCGCGACAGGGCAGATCCTTCCTGAAGCTTTCTTT.

This clone came up once. The J gene is TRBJ2-7, the V gene TRBV6-5, with D hard to call. V was cut by 7 bases and J by 3 bases, with 13 bases left in between. The CDR3 runs 13 residues. Germline V CDR1 and CDR2: MNHEY, SVGAGI. The CDR3 coding sequence is TGTGCCAGCACCGATTACCCGGGCTACGAGCAGTACGTC. This translates into CASTDYPGYEQYV.

A note on this clone: Sequence at one end of the junction differs from germline and may be a read error. The chain recombines TRBV7-7 with TRBJ2-2; TRBD2 aligns across 8 bases. The germline V gene encodes CDR1 SSHAT and CDR2 FNYEAQ (reference sequence). CDR3 length: 15 amino acids. The CDR3 DNA reads as TGTGCTAGCAGCTTAGGCGGGGGGACCCCCGGGGAGCTGTTTTTT. This translates into CASSLGGGTPGELFF.

This chain joins TRBV7-6 and TRBJ2-7, with D hard to call. The CDR3 has 14 amino acids. Germline values: CDR1 SGHVS, CDR2 FNYEAQ. V was clipped by 0 bases and J by 0 bases, with 6 bases between them. The CDR3 sequence: CASSLAGSSYEQYF. CDR3 nucleotides: TGTGCCAGCAGCTTAGCGGGCAGCTCCTACGAGCAGTACTTC.

The J gene is TRBJ1-3, the V gene TRBV5-1, with TRBD1 matching over 11 bases. This CDR3 has 15 residues. CDR1 and CDR2 (germline): SGHRS, YFSETQ. V was pared by 4 bases and J by 4 bases, with 4 bases of the junction left unmatched. The CDR3 protein is CASSRDRGDGNTIYF. The CDR3 DNA reads as TGCGCCAGCAGCCGGGACAGGGGGGACGGAAACACCATATATTTT.

The chain couples TRBV30 to TRBJ1-6, with D unclear. Between the trimmed V and J ends, which lost 6 bases and 7 bases, there was a span of 19 bases. This CDR3 is built from 15 residues. Germline V gene lookup returns CDR1 GTSNPN and CDR2 SVGIG (reference sequence). CDR3 DNA: TGTGCCTGCAAGGGAGGCAGCCTTTTGAATTCACCCCTCCACTTT. It yields the protein CACKGGSLLNSPLHF.

This clone was picked up one time. This chain connects TRBV6-5 to TRBJ1-3; D is unresolved. CDR1 is MNHEY, CDR2 SVGAGI, per germline. Trimming stripped 2 bases from V and 7 bases from J, with 9 bases between. This CDR3 is built from 13 residues. The CDR3 nucleotides are TGTGCCAGCAGTTACAGTCCGGGGAACACCATATATTTT. Translating gives CASSYSPGNTIYF.

V and J are TRBV10-3 and TRBJ2-2; 8 bases are a match to TRBD1. The germline gives CDR1 ENHRY, CDR2 SYGVKD. J gave up 4 bases and V 5 bases, and 3 bases lay outside the gene matches. The CDR3 contains 14 residues. The CDR3 protein is CAISNRGSTGELFF. The DNA for the CDR3 is TGTGCCATCAGTAACAGGGGGAGCACCGGGGAGCTGTTTTTT.

This clone was found once. The chain employs TRBV21-1 and TRBJ2-2; the table's D gene call, TRBD1, was not cross checked with the DNA. TRBV21-1 is a recognized pseudogene. The CDR3 runs 17 residues. The CDR3 loop reads CASSKAGQGSNTGELFF. CDR3 bases: TGTGCCAGCAGCAAAGCAGGACAGGGCTCGAACACCGGGGAGCTGTTTTTT.

This chain links TRBV27 with TRBJ2-7; tentative D call: TRBD2 (5 bases). The germline V gene encodes CDR1 MNHEY and CDR2 SMNVEV (reference sequence). The CDR3 loop spans 14 amino acids. The V end lost 2 bases, the J end lost 4 bases, and 12 bases lay between the germline ends. This CDR3 is CASSLTYRGYEQYF. The CDR3 DNA reads as TGTGCCAGCAGTTTAACATACCGGGGATACGAGCAGTACTTC.

As to this clone: One junction end does not reproduce the germline sequence, and a read error may be involved. CDR3 sequence: CSAEPGGTGELFF. CDR3 bases: TGCAGCGCTGAACCGGGGGGGACCGGGGAGCTGTTTTTT. V usage is TRBV29-1 and J usage is TRBJ2-2; 8 positions agree with TRBD2. Germline V gene data show CDR1 as SQVTM and CDR2 as ANQGSEA. This CDR3 contains 13 residues.

CDR3 bases: TGTGCCATCAGTGAGGGACTAGCGGGGCAAACAGATACGCAGTATTTT. Its protein is CAISEGLAGQTDTQYF. This chain links TRBV10-3 with TRBJ2-3; TRBD2 matches 12 bases. This CDR3 has 16 amino acids. V dropped 2 bases and J dropped 3; count of bases not matched to a gene: 3. CDR1 and CDR2 from the germline V gene are ENHRY and SYGVKD.

The rearrangement joins TRBV2 to TRBJ2-4; 11 positions match TRBD1. The CDR3 runs to 21 residues. Germline CDR1 reads SNHLY; CDR2 reads FYNNEI. V lost 0 bases and J lost 1; bases outside the gene matches: 14. CDR3 in amino acids: CASSEAGGQGVSGTAKNIQYF. The CDR3 DNA reads TGTGCCAGCAGTGAAGCTGGGGGACAGGGGGTTAGCGGAACCGCCAAAAACATTCAGTACTTC.

V gene TRBV27 combines with J gene TRBJ1-2, with 8 bases that match TRBD1. The CDR3 totals 15 residues. V shed 4 bases and J 2 bases; nucleotides not matched to a gene: 6. The germline gives CDR1 MNHEY, CDR2 SMNVEV (reference sequence). CDR3 DNA: TGTGCCAGCAGTTCCGACACAGGGGGAAACTATGGCTACACCTTC. It is translated as CASSSDTGGNYGYTF.

This chain links TRBV9 with TRBJ2-3, with a weak D call TRBD2 (6 bases). The length of the CDR3 is 15 residues. Germline V gives CDR1 SGDLS, CDR2 YYNGEE. The V gene lost 5 bases and the J gene lost 4 bases, with 17 bases spanning the gap. CDR3 region: CASSGGTFLADTQYF. The CDR3 bases are TGTGCCAGCAGTGGCGGGACTTTCCTCGCAGATACGCAGTATTTT.

The chain joins TRBV7-2 to TRBJ2-1, with 12 bases fitting TRBD2. The junction had 3 bases not matched to a gene; V was cut back by 1 base and J by 8 bases. The germline V gene encodes CDR1 SGHTA and CDR2 FQGNSA. The CDR3 runs 15 residues. For the CDR3, the DNA is TGTGCCAGCAGCTTAGGAGGGACTAGCGGGTATGAGCAGTTCTTC. Its translation is CASSLGGTSGYEQFF.

The table lists this clone with a few counts. Other DNA sequences from this sample encode an identical CDR3 as well. The chain links TRBV6-1 to TRBJ2-7; TRBD1 agrees at 9 bases. The CDR3 runs 15 residues. V was clipped by 2 bases and J by 1 base; unmatched bases: 3. The germline CDR1 and CDR2 sequences are MNHNS and SASEGT. DNA of the CDR3: TGTGCCAGCAGTGAAAGAGGGACAGGGTCCTACGAGCAGTACTTC. Its translation: CASSERGTGSYEQYF.

This chain connects TRBV27 to TRBJ1-6, with no clear D. CDR3 size: 18 residues. Germline lookup yields CDR1 MNHEY and CDR2 SMNVEV (reference sequence). Trimming took 2 bases from V and 0 from J, leaving 14 bases between them. In DNA, the CDR3 is TGTGCCAGCAGTTTAATTTGGGGTGGGAGCTCCTATAATTCACCCCTCCACTTT. Translated: CASSLIWGGSSYNSPLHF.

The chain couples TRBV4-1 to TRBJ2-2; TRBD2 matches at 11 bases. Germline lookup yields CDR1 MGHRA and CDR2 YSYEKL. CDR3 length: 17 amino acids. After removal of 0 bases from V and 7 bases from J, the junction contained 7 bases not matched to a gene. CDR3: CASSQDPGLAEGGELFF. The CDR3 region has the DNA TGCGCCAGCAGCCAAGACCCGGGACTAGCGGAAGGCGGGGAGCTGTTTTTT.

This chain joins TRBV11-3 and TRBJ2-5; tentatively, D is TRBD2 (6 bases). Germline V gives CDR1 SGHNT, CDR2 YENEEA. This CDR3 contains 16 residues. V was clipped by 1 base and J by 5 bases, with 17 bases between them. Here the CDR3 reads CASSLGHRGSGETQYF. The DNA for the CDR3 is TGTGCCAGCAGCTTAGGCCACCGGGGGAGTGGGGAGACCCAGTACTTC.

This clone was picked up a small number of times. The rearrangement joins TRBV19 to TRBJ2-5, with D maybe TRBD1 (6 bases). The germline V and J ends were trimmed by 5 bases and 5 bases, with 15 bases remaining between them. Germline CDR1 reads LNHDA; CDR2 reads SQIVND (reference sequence). This CDR3 is 14 amino acids long. CDR3 in DNA: TGTGCCAGTAGTTTTACAGGGACGCGGGAGACCCAGTACTTC. Translated: CASSFTGTRETQYF.

The V gene is TRBV6-5, the J gene TRBJ1-6; TRBD1 matches at 8 bases. Unmatched junction bases numbered 7, after V lost 6 bases and J lost 9 bases. Germline CDR1 and CDR2: MNHEY and SVGAGI. The CDR3 covers 14 residues. The CDR3 coding sequence is TGTGCCAGCAGGACAGGGGCCCCGGGTTCACCCCTCCACTTT. This gives the protein CASRTGAPGSPLHF.